Here is one T cell receptor (beta chain) with its context. What it binds is not known. This specimen belongs to a study of vaccination and CD4 T cells after COVID-19. As for treatment: roughly 10-day PBMC culture with coronavirus spike peptide pools or control peptides (ViraFEST assay). The Oncomine TCR Beta short-read assay was applied to DNA of cultured CD4+ T cells. TCRdb independently ran MiXCR on the PCR reads; one entry per CDR3 protein. The sample has fewer than 20,000 distinct CDR3 sequences, about 50% seen once; the top ten hold around 9.6%. Deletions cut 0 bases from V and 6 bases from J, with 8 bases between. This CDR3 contains 13 residues. The germline gives CDR1 SGHTA, CDR2 FQGNSA.

This receptor was identified in a human donor who had recovered from COVID-19. The V gene is TRBV7-2, the J gene TRBJ1-1; D is perhaps TRBD1 (5 bases). Sequencing was performed on CD4+ T cells from blood, cultured in vitro. The CDR3 sequence is CASSLARGAEAFF. The CDR3 nucleotides are TGTGCCAGCAGCTTAGCACGGGGGGCTGAAGCTTTCTTT.